Detailed here is one T cell receptor (beta chain). The antigen is undetermined. This entry comes from a study of shared clonotypes between healthy human individuals. Study-level findings and limits: Naive subsets generally exceeded memory subsets in estimated richness. Rarefaction exposed incomplete sorted-subset sequencing despite large depth.

Naive CD8 cells comprised CD45RO-negative, CCR7-positively selected cells, excluding terminally differentiated effector memory CD45RA+ cells. Germline CDR1 ENHRY, CDR2 SYGVKD. V was pared by 8 bases and J by 0 bases, with 0 bases of the junction left unmatched. The CDR3 totals 13 residues. Sequencing was performed with immunoSEQ multiplex PCR; in TCRdb, only in-frame clones are kept and a portion is missing. The table records approximately 840,000 clones, 90% to 98% of them present only once. The chain links TRBV10-3 to TRBJ1-5; 8 nucleotides align to TRBD1. Input material: naive CD8+ T cells sorted from blood. The clonotype was recovered from a man aged 25-40 years in good health. DNA of the CDR3: TGTGCCATCGGGACAGGTAGCAATCAGCCCCAGCATTTT. This codes for CAIGTGSNQPQHF.